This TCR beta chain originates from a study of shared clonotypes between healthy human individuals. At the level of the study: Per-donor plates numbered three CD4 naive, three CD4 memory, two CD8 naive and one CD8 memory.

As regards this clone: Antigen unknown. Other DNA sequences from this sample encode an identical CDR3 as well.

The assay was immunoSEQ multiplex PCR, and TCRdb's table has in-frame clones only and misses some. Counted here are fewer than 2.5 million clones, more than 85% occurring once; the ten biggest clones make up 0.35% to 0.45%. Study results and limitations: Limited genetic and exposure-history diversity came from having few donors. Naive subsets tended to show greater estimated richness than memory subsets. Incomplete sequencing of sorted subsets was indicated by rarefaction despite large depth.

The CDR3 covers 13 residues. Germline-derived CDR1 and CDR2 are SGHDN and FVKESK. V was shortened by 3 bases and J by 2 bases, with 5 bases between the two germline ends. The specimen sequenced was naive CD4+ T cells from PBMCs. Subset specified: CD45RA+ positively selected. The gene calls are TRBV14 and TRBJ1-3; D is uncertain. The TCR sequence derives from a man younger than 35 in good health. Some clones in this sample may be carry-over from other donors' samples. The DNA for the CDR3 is TGTGCCAGCAGCCAGACGGCTGGAAACACCATATATTTT. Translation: CASSQTAGNTIYF.